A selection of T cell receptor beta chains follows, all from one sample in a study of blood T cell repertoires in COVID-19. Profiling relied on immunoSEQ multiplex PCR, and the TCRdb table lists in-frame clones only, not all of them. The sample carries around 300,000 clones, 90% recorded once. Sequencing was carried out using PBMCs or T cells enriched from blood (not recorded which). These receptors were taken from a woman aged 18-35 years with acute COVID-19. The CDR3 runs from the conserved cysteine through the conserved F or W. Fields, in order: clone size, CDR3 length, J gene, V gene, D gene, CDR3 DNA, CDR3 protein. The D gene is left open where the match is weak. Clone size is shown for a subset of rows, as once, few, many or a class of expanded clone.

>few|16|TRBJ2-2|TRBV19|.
TGTGCCAGAAGGCTCACCGGGACAAAGAACACCGGGGAGCTGTTTTTT
CARRLTGTKNTGELFF
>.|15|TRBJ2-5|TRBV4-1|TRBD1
TGCGCCAGCAGCCAAGATTTGACAGGGAGAGAGACCCAGTACTTC
CASSQDLTGRETQYF
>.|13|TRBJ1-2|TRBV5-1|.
TGCGCCAGCAGCTTGGGACAGGACTATGGCTACACCTTC
CASSLGQDYGYTF
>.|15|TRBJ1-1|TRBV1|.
TGCACCAGCAGCCCCCCAGGGGCCCTCAACACTGAAGCTTTCTTT
CTSSPPGALNTEAFF
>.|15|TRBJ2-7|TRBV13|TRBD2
TGTGCCAGCAGCTCGGGACTAGCGGGAGAGTACGAGCAGTACTTC
CASSSGLAGEYEQYF
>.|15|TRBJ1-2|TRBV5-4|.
TGTGCCAGCAGCCCCGGAGGCACTCCTAACTATGGCTACACCTTC
CASSPGGTPNYGYTF
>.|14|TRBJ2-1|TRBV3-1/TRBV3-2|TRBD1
TGTGCCAGCAGCCAAGCGACAGGGGGCAATGAGCAGTTCTTC
CASSQATGGNEQFF
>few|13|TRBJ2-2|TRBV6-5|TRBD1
TGTGCCAGCAGGCAGGGGGACACCGGGGAGCTGTTTTTT
CASRQGDTGELFF
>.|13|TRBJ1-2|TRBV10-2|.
TGCGCCAGCAGCCGAGATCAAAACTATGGCTACACCTTC
CASSRDQNYGYTF
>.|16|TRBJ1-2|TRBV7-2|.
TGTGCCAGCAGCTCGACTGCCTCCAGCAGGACGGGAGGCTACACCTTC
CASSSTASSRTGGYTF
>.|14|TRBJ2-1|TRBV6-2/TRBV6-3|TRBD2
TGTGCCAGCAGTTACTCGAGCGGGGCCAGCGGGCAGTTCTTC
CASSYSSGASGQFF
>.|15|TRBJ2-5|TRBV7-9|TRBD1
TGTGCCAGCAGCTGGGACAGGGGGCGCGGAGAGACCCAGTACTTC
CASSWDRGRGETQYF
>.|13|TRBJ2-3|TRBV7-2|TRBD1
TGTGCCAGCAGCCCCAAACAGGGGAATACGCAGTATTTT
CASSPKQGNTQYF
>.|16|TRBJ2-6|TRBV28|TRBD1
TGTGCCAGCACGGGACAGCTGTTATCTGGGGCCAACGTCCTGACTTTC
CASTGQLLSGANVLTF
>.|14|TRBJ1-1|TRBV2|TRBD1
TGTGCCAGCAGTGGTACGACAGGGGGCACTGAAGCTTTCTTT
CASSGTTGGTEAFF
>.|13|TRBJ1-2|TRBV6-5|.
TGTGCCAGCAGTTACTCGACGGGTTCTGGCTACACCTTC
CASSYSTGSGYTF
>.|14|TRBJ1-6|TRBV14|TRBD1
TGTGCCAGCAGTAAAGGGACAGGGTATTCACCCCTCCACTTT
CASSKGTGYSPLHF
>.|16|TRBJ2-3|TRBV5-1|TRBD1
TGCGCCAGCAGCGCAGGGGACAGGGGCTACACAGATACGCAGTATTTT
CASSAGDRGYTDTQYF
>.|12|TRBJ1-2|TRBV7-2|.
TGTGCCAGCAGCCATGGGAGCTATGGCTACACCTTC
CASSHGSYGYTF
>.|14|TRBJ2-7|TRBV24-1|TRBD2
TGTGCCACCCCCGGAGGAGGTTCCGGGAGGGAGCAGTACTTC
CATPGGGSGREQYF
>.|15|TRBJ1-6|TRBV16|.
TGTGCCAGCAGCCGGTCAGGCTCCTATAATTCACCCCTCCACTTT
CASSRSGSYNSPLHF
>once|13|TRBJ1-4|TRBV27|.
TGTGCCAGCAGTTTCCAGGGGTTTGGAAAACTGTTTTTT
CASSFQGFGKLFF
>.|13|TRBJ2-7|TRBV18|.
TGTGCCAGCTCACCGGACGGGACCTACGAGCAGTACTTC
CASSPDGTYEQYF
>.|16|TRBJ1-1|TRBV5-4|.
TGTGCCAGCAGCTTTACTACTTTCAGGGGCGACACTGAAGCTTTCTTT
CASSFTTFRGDTEAFF
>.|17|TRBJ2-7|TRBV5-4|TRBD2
TGTGCCAGCAGCTTGGGCACTAGCGGGAGGAGCTCCTACGAGCAGTACTTC
CASSLGTSGRSSYEQYF
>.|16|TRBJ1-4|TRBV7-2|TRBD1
TGTGCCAGCAGCTTAGGGGACAGGGGATCTAATGAAAAACTGTTTTTT
CASSLGDRGSNEKLFF
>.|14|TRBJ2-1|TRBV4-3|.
TGCGCCAGCAGCCAGGGGGGGGCCCACAATGAGCAGTTCTTC
CASSQGGAHNEQFF
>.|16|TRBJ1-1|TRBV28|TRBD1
TGTGCCAGCTTCCGACAGGGGGCGATTCGGGACACTGAAGCTTTCTTT
CASFRQGAIRDTEAFF
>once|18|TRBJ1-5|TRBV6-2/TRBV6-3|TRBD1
TGTGCCAGCAGTTACCCGACAGGGGCGATTTATAGCAATCAGCCCCAGCATTTT
CASSYPTGAIYSNQPQHF
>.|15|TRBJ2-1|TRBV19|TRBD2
TGTGCCAGTAGTATAATGGTAGCGGGGGCAAATGAGCAGTTCTTC
CASSIMVAGANEQFF
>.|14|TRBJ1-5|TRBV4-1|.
TGCGCCAGCAGCCAAGGGCGCCGCGGTCAGCCCCAGCATTTT
CASSQGRRGQPQHF
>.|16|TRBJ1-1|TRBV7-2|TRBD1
TGTGCCAGCAGCTCAGACCGGGACAGCTTTTACACTGAAGCTTTCTTT
CASSSDRDSFYTEAFF
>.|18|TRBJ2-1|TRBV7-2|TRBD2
TGTGCCAGCGGCATCGCGGTAAGACTAGCGGGAGTTATCAATGAGCAGTTCTTC
CASGIAVRLAGVINEQFF
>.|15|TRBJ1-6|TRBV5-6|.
TGTGCCAGCAGCTGGGAGGGGTCCTATAATTCACCCCTCCACTTT
CASSWEGSYNSPLHF
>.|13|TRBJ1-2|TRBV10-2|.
TGCGCCAGCAGTCGGGGGGAGAACTATGGCTACACCTTC
CASSRGENYGYTF
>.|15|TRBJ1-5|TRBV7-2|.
TGTGCCAGCAGCTTAGGGCAGGGCTCTAACCAGCCCCAGCATTTT
CASSLGQGSNQPQHF
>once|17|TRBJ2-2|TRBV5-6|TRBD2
TGTGCCAGCAGCTTCTCTAGCGGGAGGTTAGGTGGCGGGGAGCTGTTTTTT
CASSFSSGRLGGGELFF
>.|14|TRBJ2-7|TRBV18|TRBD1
TGTGCCAGCTCGCAGGGACAGGGGAACTACGAGCAGTACTTC
CASSQGQGNYEQYF
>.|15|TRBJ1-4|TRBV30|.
TGTGCCTGGAGCCAAAAGGGACAAACTAATGAAAAACTGTTTTTT
CAWSQKGQTNEKLFF
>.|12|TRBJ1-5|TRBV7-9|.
TGTGCCAGCAGCTTATCATCTCAGCCCCAGCATTTT
CASSLSSQPQHF
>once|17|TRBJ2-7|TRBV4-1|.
TGCGCCAGCAGCCAAGCACCACTTCCGGGACTTGACTACGAGCAGTACTTC
CASSQAPLPGLDYEQYF
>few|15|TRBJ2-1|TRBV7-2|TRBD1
TGTGCCAGCAACCCCCACCGGGACAGGGACAATGAGCAGTTCTTC
CASNPHRDRDNEQFF
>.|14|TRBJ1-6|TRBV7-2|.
TGTGCCAGCAGCTTAGTGGGCCTTAATTCACCCCTCCACTTT
CASSLVGLNSPLHF
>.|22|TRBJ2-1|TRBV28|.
TGTGCCAGCAGTTTATTTTCTCAATGGACAGAGGGGCGAATAATGATGGGCAATGAGCAGTTCTTC
CASSLFSQWTEGRIMMGNEQFF
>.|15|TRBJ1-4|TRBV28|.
TGTGCCAGCAGTTTCGGCAGGGAGGTTAATGAAAAACTGTTTTTT
CASSFGREVNEKLFF
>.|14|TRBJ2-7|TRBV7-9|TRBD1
TGTGCCAGCAGCTTGTTAGGACAGGTTCACGAGCAGTACTTC
CASSLLGQVHEQYF
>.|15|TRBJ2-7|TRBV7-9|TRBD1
TGTGCCAGCAGCAAACCGGGACAGGGGGCTTCCGAGCAGTACTTC
CASSKPGQGASEQYF
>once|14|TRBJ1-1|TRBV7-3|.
TGTGCCAGCAGCCCCCGGCGGGGGAACACTGAAGCTTTCTTT
CASSPRRGNTEAFF
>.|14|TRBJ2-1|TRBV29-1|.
TGCAGCGTTGCAGGTGGTCGGCAGGACAATGAGCAGTTCTTC
CSVAGGRQDNEQFF
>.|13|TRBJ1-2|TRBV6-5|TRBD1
TGTGCCAGCAGGGGGGACAGGGACTATGGCTACACCTTC
CASRGDRDYGYTF
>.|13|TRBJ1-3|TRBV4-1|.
TGCGCCAGCAGCCCCAGAATTGGAAACACCATATATTTT
CASSPRIGNTIYF
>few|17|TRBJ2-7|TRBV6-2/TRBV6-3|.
TGTGCCAGCAGTTACCCCCCTAGCGCCATCCCCTCTACGGAGCAGTACTTC
CASSYPPSAIPSTEQYF
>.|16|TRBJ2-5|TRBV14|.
TGTGCCAGCAGCCGGGGGCAACTAGTCAGTGGAGAGACCCAGTACTTC
CASSRGQLVSGETQYF
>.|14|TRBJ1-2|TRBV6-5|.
TGTGCCAGCAGAAACACAGGGTTAAGTTATGGCTACACCTTC
CASRNTGLSYGYTF
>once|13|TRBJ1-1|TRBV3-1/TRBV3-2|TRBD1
TGTGCCAGCAGACGACAGGGGGCGCGAGAAGCTTTCTTT
CASRRQGAREAFF